The source of this T cell receptor beta chain is a study of T cell responses to AZD1222 COVID-19 vaccine. This table comes from immunoSEQ multiplex PCR, and its TCRdb copy is limited to in-frame clones, with some not included. In the table there are approximately 150,000 clones, about 95% of which are singletons. The material sequenced was peripheral blood, taken on day 0 of AZD1222 vaccination. This TCR was sampled from an adult in good health.

CDR3 nucleotide sequence: TGTGCCAGCAGTACTCGGACAGGGGGGCCAGATACGCAGTATTTT. It is translated as CASSTRTGGPDTQYF. This chain links TRBV6-5 with TRBJ2-3; TRBD1 aligns across 10 bases. CDR3 length equals 15 residues. V trimming: 5 bases; J trimming: 4 bases; junction bases outside the gene matches: 6. The germline V gene encodes CDR1 MNHEY and CDR2 SVGAGI.